This T cell receptor (beta chain) was sequenced for a study of CD8 T cells in Susac syndrome. Study-wide points: The study's TCR sequencing and HLA analysis drew on a certain number of individuals. That number was acknowledged as relatively small.

On this clonotype: Antigen unknown.

The CDR3 spans 14 residues. J gave up 6 bases and V 3 bases, and 5 bases lay outside the gene matches. The germline CDR1 and CDR2 sequences are SGHRS and YFSETQ. Reverse transcription of about 0.5 to 1 ug RNA was carried out with random hexamers. TCRdb recomputed calls from the immunoSEQ multiplex PCR reads with MiXCR, one row per CDR3 protein. The repertoire holds 150,000 to 200,000 distinct CDR3 sequences, with around 93% as singletons. Material for sequencing was CD4+ T cells from PBMCs. This receptor was identified in a human donor in good health. The chain couples TRBV5-1 to TRBJ2-7; 11 nucleotides align to TRBD1. CDR3 in DNA: TGCGCCAGCAGCTCCGGACAGGGGGCAGTCGAGCAGTACTTC. It specifies CASSSGQGAVEQYF.